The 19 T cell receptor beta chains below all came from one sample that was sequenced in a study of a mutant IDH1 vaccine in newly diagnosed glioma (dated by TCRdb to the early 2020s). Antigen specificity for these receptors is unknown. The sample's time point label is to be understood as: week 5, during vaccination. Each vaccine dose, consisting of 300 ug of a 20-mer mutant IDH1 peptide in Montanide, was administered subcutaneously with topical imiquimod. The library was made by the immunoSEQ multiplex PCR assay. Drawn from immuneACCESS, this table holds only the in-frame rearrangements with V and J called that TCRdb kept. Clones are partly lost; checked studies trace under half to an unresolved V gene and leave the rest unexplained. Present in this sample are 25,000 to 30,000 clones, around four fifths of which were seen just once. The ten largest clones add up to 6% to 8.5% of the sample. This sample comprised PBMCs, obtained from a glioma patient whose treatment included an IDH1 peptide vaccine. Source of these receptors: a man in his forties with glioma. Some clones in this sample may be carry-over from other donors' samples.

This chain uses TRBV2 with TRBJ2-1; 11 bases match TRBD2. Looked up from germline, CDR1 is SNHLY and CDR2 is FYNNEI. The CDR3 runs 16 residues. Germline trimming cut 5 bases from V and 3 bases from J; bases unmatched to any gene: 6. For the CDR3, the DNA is TGTGCCAGCAGTTACTCTAGCGGGGGGAACTACAATGAGCAGTTCTTC. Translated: CASSYSSGGNYNEQFF.

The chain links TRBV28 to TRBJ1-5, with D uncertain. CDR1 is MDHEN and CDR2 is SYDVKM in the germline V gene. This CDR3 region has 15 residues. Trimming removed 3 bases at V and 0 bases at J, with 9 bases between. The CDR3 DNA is TGTGCCAGCAGTTTTATGGCGGTTAGCAATCAGCCCCAGCATTTT. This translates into CASSFMAVSNQPQHF.

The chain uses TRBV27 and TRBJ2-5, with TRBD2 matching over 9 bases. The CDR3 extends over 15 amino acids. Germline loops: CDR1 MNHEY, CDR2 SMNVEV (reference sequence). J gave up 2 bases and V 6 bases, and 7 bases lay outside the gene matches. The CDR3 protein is CASRGLRGGQETQYF. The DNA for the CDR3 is TGTGCCAGCAGGGGATTGCGGGGGGGACAAGAGACCCAGTACTTC.

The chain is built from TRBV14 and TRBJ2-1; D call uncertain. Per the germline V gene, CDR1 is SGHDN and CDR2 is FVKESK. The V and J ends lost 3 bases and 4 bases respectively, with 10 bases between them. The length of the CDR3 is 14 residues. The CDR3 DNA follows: TGTGCCAGCAGCCAGGCTAGTCGGTACAATGAGCAGTTCTTC. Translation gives CASSQASRYNEQFF.

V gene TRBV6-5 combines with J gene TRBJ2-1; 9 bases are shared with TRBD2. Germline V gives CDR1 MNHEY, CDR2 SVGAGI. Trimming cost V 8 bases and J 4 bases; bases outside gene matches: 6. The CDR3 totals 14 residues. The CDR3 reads CASLSGGLYNEQFF. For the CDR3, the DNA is TGTGCCAGCCTTAGCGGGGGCCTTTACAATGAGCAGTTCTTC.

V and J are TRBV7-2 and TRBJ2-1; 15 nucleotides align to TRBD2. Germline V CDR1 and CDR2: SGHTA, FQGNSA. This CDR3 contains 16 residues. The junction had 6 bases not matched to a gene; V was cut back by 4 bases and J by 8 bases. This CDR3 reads CASSSRTSGGVDEQFF. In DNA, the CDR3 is TGTGCCAGCAGCTCTCGGACTAGCGGGGGGGTGGATGAGCAGTTCTTC.

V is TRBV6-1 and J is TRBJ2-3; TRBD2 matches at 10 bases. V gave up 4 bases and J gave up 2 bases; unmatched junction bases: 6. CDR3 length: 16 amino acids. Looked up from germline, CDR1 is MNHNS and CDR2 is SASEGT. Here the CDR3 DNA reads TGTGCCAGCAGTGCCGGACTAGCGGATAACACAGATACGCAGTATTTT. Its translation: CASSAGLADNTDTQYF.

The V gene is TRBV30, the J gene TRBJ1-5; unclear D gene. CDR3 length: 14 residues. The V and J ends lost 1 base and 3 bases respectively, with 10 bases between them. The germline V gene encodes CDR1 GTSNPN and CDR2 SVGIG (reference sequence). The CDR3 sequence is CAWSGGIPNQPQHF. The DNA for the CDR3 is TGTGCCTGGAGTGGAGGCATCCCCAATCAGCCCCAGCATTTT.

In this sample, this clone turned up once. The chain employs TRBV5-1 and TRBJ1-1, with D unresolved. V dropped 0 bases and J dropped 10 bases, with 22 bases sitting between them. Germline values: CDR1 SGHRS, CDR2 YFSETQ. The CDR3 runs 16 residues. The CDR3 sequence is CASSLAGIQSSKGAFF. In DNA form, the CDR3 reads TGCGCCAGCAGCTTGGCCGGGATACAGTCATCGAAGGGAGCTTTCTTT. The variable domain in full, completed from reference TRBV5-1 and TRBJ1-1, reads KAGVTQTPRYLIKTRGQQVTLSCSPISGHRSVSWYQQTPGQGLQFLFEYFSETQRNKGNFPGRFSGRQFSNSRSEMNVSTLELGDSALYLCASSLAGIQSSKGAFFGQGTRLTVV.

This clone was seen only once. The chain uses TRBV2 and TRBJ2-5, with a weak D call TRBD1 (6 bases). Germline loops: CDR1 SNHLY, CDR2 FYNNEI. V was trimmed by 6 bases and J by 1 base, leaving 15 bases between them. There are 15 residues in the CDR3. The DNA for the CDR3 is TGTGCCAGCAGACTCGAACAGGGAATCCAAGAGACCCAGTACTTC. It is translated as CASRLEQGIQETQYF.

In nucleotides, the CDR3 is TGTGCCAGCAGCCAATTACAGGGTACTGAAGCTTTCTTT. This gives the protein CASSQLQGTEAFF. The chain recombines TRBV11-2 with TRBJ1-1; D perhaps matches TRBD1 (6 bases). The CDR3 is 13 residues long. The germline V and J ends were trimmed by 5 bases and 5 bases, with 12 bases remaining between them. Looked up from germline, CDR1 is SGHAT and CDR2 is FQNNGV.

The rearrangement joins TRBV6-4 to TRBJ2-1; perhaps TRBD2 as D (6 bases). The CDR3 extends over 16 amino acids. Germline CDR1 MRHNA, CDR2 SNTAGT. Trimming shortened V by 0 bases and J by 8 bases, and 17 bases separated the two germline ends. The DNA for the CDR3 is TGTGCCAGCAGTGACTCCGGGGGTGGGGGGTTCGATGAGCAGTTCTTC. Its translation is CASSDSGGGGFDEQFF.

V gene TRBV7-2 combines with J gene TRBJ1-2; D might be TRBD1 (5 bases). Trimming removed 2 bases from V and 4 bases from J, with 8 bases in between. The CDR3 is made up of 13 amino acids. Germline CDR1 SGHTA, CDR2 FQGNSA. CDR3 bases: TGTGCCAGCAGCTTACAGGGTCCCTATGGCTACACCTTC. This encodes CASSLQGPYGYTF. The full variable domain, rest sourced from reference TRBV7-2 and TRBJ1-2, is GAGVSQSPSNKVTEKGKDVELRCDPISGHTALYWYRQSLGQGLEFLIYFQGNSAPDKSGLPSDRFSAERTGGSVSTLTIQRTQQEDSAVYLCASSLQGPYGYTFGSGTRLTVV.

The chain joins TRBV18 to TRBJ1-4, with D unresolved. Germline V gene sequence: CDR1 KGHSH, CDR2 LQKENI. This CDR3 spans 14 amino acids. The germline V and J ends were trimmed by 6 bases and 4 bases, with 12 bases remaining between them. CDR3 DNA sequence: TGTGCCAGCTCCCGAACAAGAGATAATGAAAAACTGTTTTTT. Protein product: CASSRTRDNEKLFF.

The DNA of the CDR3 is TGTGCCAGCAGACCGGGACCGGGCTCCTACGAGCAGTACTTC. Translation gives CASRPGPGSYEQYF. This sequence joins TRBV6-1 and TRBJ2-7, with D perhaps assigned TRBD1 or TRBD2 (5 bases each). Trimming removed 6 bases at V and 0 bases at J, with 12 bases between. The CDR3 runs 14 residues. Germline CDR1 MNHNS, CDR2 SASEGT.

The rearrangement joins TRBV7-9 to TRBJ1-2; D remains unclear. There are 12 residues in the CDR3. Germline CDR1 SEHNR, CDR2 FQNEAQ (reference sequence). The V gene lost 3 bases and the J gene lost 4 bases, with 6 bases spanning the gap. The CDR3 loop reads CASSFHLYGYTF. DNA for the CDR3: TGTGCCAGCAGCTTCCACCTCTATGGCTACACCTTC.

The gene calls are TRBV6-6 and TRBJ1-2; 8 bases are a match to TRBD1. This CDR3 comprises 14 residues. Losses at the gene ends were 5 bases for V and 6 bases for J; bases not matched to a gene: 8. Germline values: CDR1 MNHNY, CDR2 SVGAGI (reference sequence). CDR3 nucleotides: TGTGCCAGCAGTCCGACAGGGGCGCGGGATGGCTACACCTTC. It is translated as CASSPTGARDGYTF.

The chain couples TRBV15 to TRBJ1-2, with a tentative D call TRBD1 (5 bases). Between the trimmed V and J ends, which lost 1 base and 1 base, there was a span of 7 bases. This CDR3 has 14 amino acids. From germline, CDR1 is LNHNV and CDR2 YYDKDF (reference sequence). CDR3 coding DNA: TGTGCCACCAGCAGAGTACAGGATAACTATGGCTACACCTTC. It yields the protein CATSRVQDNYGYTF.

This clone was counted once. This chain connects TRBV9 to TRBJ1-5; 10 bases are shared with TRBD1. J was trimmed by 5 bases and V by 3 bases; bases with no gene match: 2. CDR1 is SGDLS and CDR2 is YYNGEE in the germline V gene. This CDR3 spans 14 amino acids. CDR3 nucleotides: TGTGCCAGCAGCGGGGACAGGGGAGATCAGCCCCAGCATTTT. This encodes CASSGDRGDQPQHF.